Presented here are 16 T cell receptor beta chains from one specimen sequenced in a study of T cell changes during pregnancy in multiple sclerosis. The data were produced by immunoSEQ multiplex PCR, yet TCRdb's version contains in-frame clones alone and is incomplete. Among tens of thousands of clones, around 90% were seen once, and the ten largest hold around a tenth. Source: peripheral blood, taken after pregnancy. The source of these receptors is a female donor in good health, enrolled as a control in a pregnancy study.

This sequence joins TRBV4-1 and TRBJ2-5, with 10 bases lining up with TRBD2. Germline trimming cut 5 bases from V and 4 bases from J; bases unmatched to any gene: 13. The CDR3 is made up of 17 amino acids. Germline values: CDR1 MGHRA, CDR2 YSYEKL. CDR3: CASSVTSGRLGGETQYF. The CDR3 DNA follows: TGCGCCAGCAGCGTGACTAGCGGGCGCCTGGGCGGAGAGACCCAGTACTTC.

The chain uses TRBV11-1 and TRBJ2-5; 7 bases are shared with TRBD1. This CDR3 contains 15 residues. CDR1 and CDR2 (germline): SGHAT, FQDESV (reference sequence). The ends lost 4 bases at V and 2 bases at J; junction bases unmatched: 7. The CDR3 bases are TGTGCCAGCAGCTCGGGACAGCCTCTACAAGAGACCCAGTACTTC. The encoded protein is CASSSGQPLQETQYF.

The CDR3 is CASSLGQDNEKLFF. The CDR3 bases are TGCGCCAGCAGCTTGGGGCAGGATAATGAAAAACTGTTTTTT. This chain links TRBV5-1 with TRBJ1-4; no clear D gene. The CDR3 has 14 residues. The germline CDR1 and CDR2 sequences are SGHRS and YFSETQ. V was clipped by 0 bases and J by 4 bases, with 7 bases between them.

The CDR3 DNA follows: TGCAGCGTGACAGGGGTCACTGAAGCTTTCTTT. Its translation: CSVTGVTEAFF. V gene TRBV29-1 combines with J gene TRBJ1-1; 8 bases line up with TRBD1. After removal of 6 bases from V and 4 bases from J, the junction contained 1 base not matched to a gene. The CDR3 sequence is 11 residues long. Germline-derived CDR1 and CDR2 are SQVTM and ANQGSEA.

The chain carries TRBV6-1 and TRBJ2-3, with 9 bases lining up with TRBD2. CDR1 is MNHNS, CDR2 SASEGT, per germline. The CDR3 is 17 amino acids. The trim removed 4 bases at V and 2 bases at J, leaving 10 bases unmatched. CDR3 DNA: TGTGCCAGCAGTGGACTAGCGGTCATCGGATTCACAGATACGCAGTATTTT. This encodes CASSGLAVIGFTDTQYF.

The gene calls are TRBV4-1 and TRBJ2-1, with 11 bases that match TRBD2. Germline lookup yields CDR1 MGHRA and CDR2 YSYEKL. Losses at the gene ends were 3 bases for V and 3 bases for J; bases not matched to a gene: 7. CDR3 size: 17 residues. Here the CDR3 reads CASSQETSGTIYNEQFF. Here the CDR3 DNA reads TGCGCCAGCAGCCAGGAGACTAGCGGGACAATCTACAATGAGCAGTTCTTC.

The gene calls are TRBV29-1 and TRBJ2-7, with TRBD1 matching over 7 bases. Germline V gene lookup returns CDR1 SQVTM and CDR2 ANQGSEA. V was clipped by 7 bases and J by 5 bases; unmatched bases: 11. This CDR3 has 13 residues. CDR3 coding DNA: TGCAGCGCCTGGGACAGCAATACCAACGAGCAGTACTTC. It encodes CSAWDSNTNEQYF.

The chain links TRBV5-1 to TRBJ2-1, with 7 nucleotides matching TRBD2. Germline V gene lookup returns CDR1 SGHRS and CDR2 YFSETQ. The CDR3 spans 15 residues. V lost 0 bases to trimming and J lost 10 bases; unmatched junction nucleotides: 10. The CDR3 bases are TGCGCCAGCAGCTTGGCCTCGACTAGCAACGCGGAGCAGTTCTTC. This sequence encodes CASSLASTSNAEQFF.

The chain employs TRBV27 and TRBJ2-7, with a possible D match to TRBD1 (8 bases). CDR1 and CDR2 (germline): MNHEY, SMNVEV (reference sequence). The length of the CDR3 is 17 residues. Trimming left V 0 bases short and J 5 bases short, with 20 bases between. The CDR3 nucleotides read TGTGCCAGCAGTTTATCGAACAGGGGGGGTACTTTACACGAGCAGTACTTC. Translating it yields CASSLSNRGGTLHEQYF.

V is TRBV25-1 and J is TRBJ2-5, with D maybe TRBD1 (7 bases). Germline assignment: CDR1 MGHDK and CDR2 SYGVNS. The CDR3 contains 14 residues. Trimming removed 6 bases from V and 1 base from J, with 12 bases in between. CDR3 in DNA: TGTGCCAGCAGCCGCGGGGACAGCCAAGAGACCCAGTACTTC. This codes for CASSRGDSQETQYF.

The genes are TRBV11-2 and TRBJ2-3; 11 positions agree with TRBD2. Trimming cost V 3 bases and J 0 bases; bases outside gene matches: 8. This CDR3 contains 18 residues. Germline CDR1 is SGHAT and CDR2 is FQNNGV. The CDR3 sequence is CASSFPLAGGLSTDTQYF. CDR3 DNA: TGTGCCAGCAGCTTCCCGCTAGCGGGAGGCCTAAGCACAGATACGCAGTATTTT.

This sequence joins TRBV2 and TRBJ1-1; possibly TRBD1 for D (5 bases). Looked up from germline, CDR1 is SNHLY and CDR2 is FYNNEI. Deletions cut 2 bases from V and 5 bases from J, with 9 bases between. The CDR3 has 13 amino acids. The DNA of the CDR3 is TGTGCCAGCAGTGAAAGGGAGGGGACTGAAGCTTTCTTT. This translates into CASSEREGTEAFF.

The chain is built from TRBV10-3 and TRBJ1-2; 7 nucleotides agree with TRBD1. From germline, CDR1 is ENHRY and CDR2 SYGVKD. CDR3 length: 15 amino acids. V was pared by 0 bases and J by 6 bases, with 7 bases of the junction left unmatched. The CDR3 here is CAISESEGAGDGYTF. The CDR3 bases are TGTGCCATCAGTGAGTCTGAGGGGGCGGGCGATGGCTACACCTTC.

The V and J genes are TRBV29-1 and TRBJ1-1; the D gene is possibly TRBD1 (5 bases). The germline V gene encodes CDR1 SQVTM and CDR2 ANQGSEA. The CDR3 length is 17 residues. V was clipped by 3 bases and J by 0 bases, with 20 bases between them. The CDR3 DNA reads TGCAGCGTTGACCAACCCCGCACAGGTAAAATGAACACTGAAGCTTTCTTT. Protein product: CSVDQPRTGKMNTEAFF. Full variable domain (remainder filled in from reference TRBV29-1 and TRBJ1-1): SAVISQKPSRDICQRGTSLTIQCQVDSQVTMMFWYRQQPGQSLTLIATANQGSEATYESGFVIDKFPISRPNLTFSTLTVSNMSPEDSSIYLCSVDQPRTGKMNTEAFFGQGTRLTVV.

This chain links TRBV4-3 with TRBJ1-2, with 7 nucleotides matching TRBD1. The junction had 13 bases not matched to a gene; V was cut back by 3 bases and J by 3 bases. This CDR3 has 17 residues. Germline lookup yields CDR1 LGHNA and CDR2 YSLEER. CDR3 nucleotides: TGCGCCAGCAGCCAGGGTCCGGGACAGCCGATTTACTATGGCTACACCTTC. Protein: CASSQGPGQPIYYGYTF.

This CDR3 reads CASSLWGTISDYEQYF. The CDR3 nucleotides are TGTGCCAGCAGCTTATGGGGGACAATCTCTGACTACGAGCAGTACTTC. The chain links TRBV11-2 to TRBJ2-7, with D possibly matching TRBD1 (6 bases). The CDR3 covers 16 residues. V was clipped by 2 bases and J by 3 bases, with 17 bases between them. Germline CDR1 reads SGHAT; CDR2 reads FQNNGV. Filled out from reference TRBV11-2 and TRBJ2-7, the complete variable domain reads EAGVAQSPRYKIIEKRQSVAFWCNPISGHATLYWYQQILGQGPKLLIQFQNNGVVDDSQLPKDRFSAERLKGVDSTLKIQPAKLEDSAVYLCASSLWGTISDYEQYFGPGTRLTVT.